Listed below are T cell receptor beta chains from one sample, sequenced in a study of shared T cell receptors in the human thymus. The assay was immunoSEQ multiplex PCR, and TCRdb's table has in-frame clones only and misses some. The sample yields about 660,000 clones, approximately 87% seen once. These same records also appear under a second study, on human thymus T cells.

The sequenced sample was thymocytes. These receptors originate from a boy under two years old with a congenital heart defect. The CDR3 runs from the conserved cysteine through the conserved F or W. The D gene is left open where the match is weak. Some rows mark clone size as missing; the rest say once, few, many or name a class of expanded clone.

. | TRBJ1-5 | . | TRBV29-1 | CSVEVRSGQPQHF | TGCAGCGTTGAGGTCAGGAGCGGTCAGCCCCAGCATTTT
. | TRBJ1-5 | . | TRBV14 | CASSQGGGPQHF | TGTGCCAGCAGCCAAGGAGGTGGGCCCCAGCATTTT
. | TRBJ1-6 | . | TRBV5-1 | CASSLEGRPGISLHF | TGCGCCAGCAGCTTGGAGGGGCGTCCTGGGATATCCCTCCACTTT
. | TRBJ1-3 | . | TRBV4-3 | CASSPNRGWSGNTIYF | TGCGCCAGCAGCCCCAACCGAGGCTGGTCTGGAAACACCATATATTTT
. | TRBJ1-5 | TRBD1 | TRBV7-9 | CASSLRGPPQHF | TGTGCCAGCAGTCTCAGGGGGCCGCCCCAGCATTTT
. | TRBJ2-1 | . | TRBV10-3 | CAISEKGPYEQFF | TGTGCCATCAGTGAGAAGGGGCCCTATGAGCAGTTCTTC
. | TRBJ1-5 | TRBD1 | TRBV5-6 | CASSSEKTGDNQPQHF | TGTGCCAGCAGCTCGGAGAAGACAGGGGACAATCAGCCCCAGCATTTT
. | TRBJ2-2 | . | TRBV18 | CASSPRRESTGELFF | TGTGCCAGCTCACCAAGGAGGGAAAGCACCGGGGAGCTGTTTTTT
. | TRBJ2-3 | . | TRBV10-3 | CAISLTIPTNTQYF | TGTGCCATCAGCCTTACCATTCCGACAAATACGCAGTATTTT
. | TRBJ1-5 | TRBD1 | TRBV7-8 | CASSFGQGRNQPQHF | TGTGCCAGCAGCTTCGGACAGGGGAGGAATCAGCCCCAGCATTTT
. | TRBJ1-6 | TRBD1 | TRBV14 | CASSQEVGTGNSPLHF | TGTGCCAGCAGCCAAGAGGTCGGGACAGGGAATTCACCCCTCCACTTT
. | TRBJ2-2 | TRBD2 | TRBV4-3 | CASSQVPAGGGRSPGELFF | TGCGCCAGCAGCCAAGTGCCCGCGGGGGGCGGGAGAAGCCCCGGGGAGCTGTTTTTT
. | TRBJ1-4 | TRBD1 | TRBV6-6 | CASSKPTGGNEKLFF | TGTGCCAGCAGTAAACCGACAGGGGGAAATGAAAAACTGTTTTTT
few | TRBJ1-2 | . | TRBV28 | CASSLAGRGNYGYTF | TGTGCCAGCAGTTTGGCAGGGCGGGGTAACTATGGCTACACCTTC
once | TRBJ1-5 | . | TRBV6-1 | CASSAKQTNQPQHF | TGTGCCAGCAGTGCAAAGCAAACTAATCAGCCCCAGCATTTT
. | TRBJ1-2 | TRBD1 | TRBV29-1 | CSVEEKGTGKVNYGYTF | TGCAGCGTTGAAGAAAAGGGGACAGGGAAAGTGAACTATGGCTACACCTTC
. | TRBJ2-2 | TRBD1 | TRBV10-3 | CAISGVTGDTGELFF | TGTGCCATCAGTGGGGTGACAGGGGACACCGGGGAGCTGTTTTTT
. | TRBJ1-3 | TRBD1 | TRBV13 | CASSLSTGGKAGNTIYF | TGTGCCAGCAGCTTAAGCACAGGGGGAAAGGCGGGAAACACTATATATTTT
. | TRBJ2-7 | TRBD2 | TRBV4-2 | CASSQKGTMVNEQYF | TGTGCCAGCAGCCAGAAGGGGACTATGGTAAACGAGCAGTACTTC
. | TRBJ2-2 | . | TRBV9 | CASSVGWERYTGELFF | TGTGCCAGCAGCGTTGGGTGGGAGCGTTACACCGGGGAGCTGTTTTTT
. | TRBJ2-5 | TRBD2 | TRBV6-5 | CASSGGEGSQETQYF | TGTGCCAGCAGTGGGGGGGAGGGATCACAAGAGACCCAGTACTTC
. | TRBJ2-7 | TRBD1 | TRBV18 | CASSRTGVLIEKARTYEQYF | TGTGCCAGCTCGCGTACAGGGGTATTAATCGAAAAGGCCCGAACCTACGAGCAGTACTTC
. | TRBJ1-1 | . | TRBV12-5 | CASAQLLNTEAFF | TGTGCTAGTGCCCAACTACTGAACACTGAAGCTTTCTTT
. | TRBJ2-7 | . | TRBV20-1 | CSARGGPEQYF | TGCAGTGCTAGAGGAGGGCCCGAGCAGTACTTC
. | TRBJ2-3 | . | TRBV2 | CASSEPRLDTQYF | TGTGCCAGCAGTGAACCCCGTCTCGATACGCAGTATTTT
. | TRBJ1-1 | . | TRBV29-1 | CSVQIRDSAFF | TGCAGCGTCCAGATCCGGGATTCTGCTTTCTTT
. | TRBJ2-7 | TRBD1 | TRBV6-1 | CASSDWGQGIAEYEQYF | TGTGCCAGCAGTGATTGGGGACAGGGAATTGCGGAATACGAGCAGTACTTC
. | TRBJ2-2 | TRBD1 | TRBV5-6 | CASSPSDRGENTGELFF | TGTGCCAGCAGCCCATCGGACAGGGGGGAGAACACCGGGGAGCTGTTTTTT
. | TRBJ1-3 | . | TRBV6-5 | CASSLGERGAGNTIYF | TGTGCCAGCAGTTTGGGGGAGCGGGGGGCTGGAAACACCATATATTTT
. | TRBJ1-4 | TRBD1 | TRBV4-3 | CASSQIRQGGTNEKLFF | TGCGCCAGCAGCCAGATCCGACAGGGCGGAACTAATGAAAAACTGTTTTTT
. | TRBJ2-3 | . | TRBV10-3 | CATTGVVTDTQYF | TGTGCCACCACGGGAGTGGTCACAGATACGCAGTATTTT
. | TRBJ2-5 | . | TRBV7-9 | CASSLTPDWPQETQYF | TGTGCCAGCAGCTTAACCCCGGACTGGCCTCAAGAGACCCAGTACTTC
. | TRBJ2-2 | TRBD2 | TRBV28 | CASSLCRTSGRGEDTGELFF | TGTGCCAGCAGTTTATGCAGGACTAGCGGGAGGGGTGAAGACACCGGGGAGCTGTTTTTT
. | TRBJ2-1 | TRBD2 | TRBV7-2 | CASSLWLAGVSYNEQFF | TGTGCCAGCAGCTTGTGGCTAGCGGGAGTCTCCTACAATGAGCAGTTCTTC
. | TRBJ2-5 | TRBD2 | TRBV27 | CASSLSRPSGTQETQYF | TGTGCCAGCAGTTTATCAAGGCCTAGCGGGACTCAAGAGACCCAGTACTTC
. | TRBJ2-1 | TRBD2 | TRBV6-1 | CASSELGGGAHNEQFF | TGTGCCAGCAGTGAACTTGGCGGGGGGGCCCACAATGAGCAGTTCTTC
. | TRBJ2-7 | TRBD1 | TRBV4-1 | CASSQERPRQGHFYEQYF | TGCGCCAGCAGCCAAGAAAGACCACGACAGGGGCACTTCTACGAGCAGTACTTC
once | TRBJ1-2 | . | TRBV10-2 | CASSEIGANYGYTF | TGCGCCAGCAGTGAGATAGGGGCGAATTATGGCTACACCTTC
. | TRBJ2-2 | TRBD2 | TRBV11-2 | CASIPGLAGGGDTGELFF | TGTGCCAGCATTCCGGGACTAGCGGGAGGGGGAGACACCGGGGAGCTGTTTTTT
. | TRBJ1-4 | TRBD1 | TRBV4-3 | CASSSDTGGCEEKLFF | TGCGCCAGCAGCTCAGATACAGGGGGCTGTGAGGAAAAACTGTTTTTT
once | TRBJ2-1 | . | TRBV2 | CASSATDYPKVFEQFF | TGTGCCAGCAGTGCTACGGACTATCCCAAGGTTTTTGAGCAGTTCTTC
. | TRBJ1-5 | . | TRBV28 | CASSLSGQSQGNQPQHF | TGTGCCAGCAGTTTATCGGGGCAGTCTCAGGGGAATCAGCCCCAGCATTTT
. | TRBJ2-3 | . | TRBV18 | CASSPPARDTQYF | TGTGCCAGCTCACCGCCGGCCAGGGATACGCAGTATTTT
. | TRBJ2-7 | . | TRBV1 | CTSSQDGGEHSYEQYF | TGCACCAGCAGCCAAGATGGGGGGGAGCATTCCTACGAGCAGTACTTC
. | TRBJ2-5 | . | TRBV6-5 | CASSYMADQETQYF | TGTGCCAGCAGTTACATGGCAGACCAAGAGACCCAGTACTTC
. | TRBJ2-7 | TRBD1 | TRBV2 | CASSEVTGYFYEQYF | TGTGCCAGCAGTGAAGTGACAGGGTATTTTTACGAGCAGTACTTC
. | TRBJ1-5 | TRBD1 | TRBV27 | CASSSGQGSQPQHF | TGTGCCAGCAGTTCCGGACAGGGCAGCCAGCCCCAGCATTTT
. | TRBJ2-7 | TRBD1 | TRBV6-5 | CASSPLGQGAIEQYF | TGTGCCAGCAGTCCGCTGGGACAGGGGGCGATCGAGCAGTACTTC
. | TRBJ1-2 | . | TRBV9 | CASSVTGTPYGYTF | TGTGCCAGCAGCGTAACCGGGACACCCTATGGCTACACCTTC
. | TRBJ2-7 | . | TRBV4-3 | CASSQEPDIVGEQYF | TGCGCCAGCAGCCAAGAACCGGACATTGTCGGTGAGCAGTACTTC